These T cell receptor beta chains were read from a single sample in a study of cytomegalovirus exposure and HLA in healthy donors. Libraries were prepared by immunoSEQ multiplex PCR; TCRdb keeps only in-frame clonotypes and omits some of them. The table lists 85,000 to 130,000 clones, more than 70% of them singletons. The sequenced material came from PBMCs. The receptors here all came from a man aged 40-49 years in good health and CMV-seronegative. Each CDR3 is given with its conserved first and last residue. The D gene is left open where the match is weak.

v_call	d_call	cdr3_aa
TRBV7-2	.	CASSLGVAGLGETQYF
TRBV2	TRBD1	CASRTGWTGGAETQYF
TRBV9	.	CASSLGLTPYYEQYF
TRBV4-1	TRBD2	CASSQGLGADTQYF
TRBV5-6	.	CASSRLASLITDTQYF
TRBV28	TRBD1	CASSLDRGTGELFF
TRBV14	TRBD1	CASSQLRDSLEKLFF
TRBV5-1	.	CASSFSMNTEAFF
TRBV6-1	TRBD1	CASSIAPGQQAFF
TRBV6-7	.	CASSYERNTQYF
TRBV29-1	TRBD1	CSVRRLIQGAKFF
TRBV9	TRBD2	CASSAGGAKNIQYF
TRBV7-9	TRBD1	CASSLQGARNEQFF
TRBV13	TRBD2	CASSPRTSGLDTQYF
TRBV19	.	CASSKPGAPSTDTQYF
TRBV5-6	TRBD1	CASSLGDRPRSSGANALTF
TRBV6-1	.	CASSAGSRAYNEQFF
TRBV19	.	CASSTNGRGSGNTIYF
TRBV2	TRBD2	CASSVSGGTDTQYF
TRBV2	.	CASRREQGAHQPQHF
TRBV4-2	.	CASSQGRGGVGNIQYF
TRBV5-1	.	CASSLGDGGITDTQYF
TRBV5-1	TRBD1	CASHPQGFANTGELFF
TRBV7-9	TRBD1	CASSLGDRYTEAFF
TRBV28	TRBD1	CASTRTGRPYEQYF
TRBV7-3	.	CASSQTHTGELFF
TRBV5-1	.	CASSLDQGSYNEQFF
TRBV5-1	.	CASSLLGNEQFF
TRBV5-1	TRBD1	CASSLDGRGHTDTQYF
TRBV20-1	.	CSARTSYEQYF
TRBV27	.	CASSLDSTFYGYTF
TRBV5-1	.	CASSPGGENTGELFF
TRBV19	TRBD1	CASSIDRGSGNTIYF
TRBV7-9	TRBD1	CASSHRTGTTYEQYF
TRBV27	TRBD2	CASSLSIAGRIQETQYF
TRBV5-6	TRBD1	CASSPTGTVKGYTF
TRBV2	TRBD2	CASVNTASGGADYQETQYF
TRBV19	TRBD1	CASRPGQGMTGELFF
TRBV6-5	.	CASISSPHLPGGYTF